There are many counts of the clone carrying this T cell receptor beta chain. Antigen: not known. The CDR3 is 13 residues long. Germline CDR1 reads MGHRA; CDR2 reads YSYEKL. Trimming pared 1 base from V and 6 bases from J, leaving 9 bases between. Graves' hyperthyroidism without ophthalmopathy progression within 18 months was termed stable. A patient was excluded if there was uncontrolled infection, other autoimmune disease, pregnancy or lactation. The study based diagnoses on clinical symptoms, serum thyroxine and TRAb, thyroid ultrasound and orbital computed tomography. Template material for amplifying TCR beta CDR3 regions consisted of RNA transcripts. First-round RT-PCR targeting the TCR CDR3 was performed with the HTBI primer set. TCRdb used MiXCR to reprocess the multiplex PCR reads, holding one entry per CDR3 protein. This table has approximately 210,000 distinct CDR3 sequences, 15% to 20% appearing once.

This entry comes from a study of T cells in Graves' hyperthyroidism and ophthalmopathy. General study points: Most clonotypes expanded in the thyroid (above 0.001) were also present in blood.

This sequence joins TRBV4-1 and TRBJ1-1; D is uncertain. The TCR sequence derives from a man aged 45-65 years with Graves' hyperthyroidism. Sequenced: blood. The CDR3, as DNA: TGCGCCAGCAGCCAAGGACTTATATCTGAAGCTTTCTTT. Translated: CASSQGLISEAFF.